This T cell receptor (beta chain) was observed in a study of response to subunit inactivated influenza vaccine. This clonotype turned up a few times. Antigen unknown. TCRdb redid the calling of the RT-PCR reads with MiXCR, one entry per CDR3 protein. The sample consists of 200,000 to 300,000 distinct CDR3 sequences, roughly an eighth of them appearing once. Study results and limitations: It was the authors' suggestion that each seasonal influenza vaccination recruits few new T cells.

This TCR was recovered from a man in his fifties or sixties who received an inactivated influenza vaccine. Sequenced material: non-naive T cells sorted from PBMCs, taken around 15 days before vaccination.

The CDR3 region has the DNA TGTGCCAGCAGCCAAGAGTGGTCCTCAGATACGCAGTATTTT. Encoded protein: CASSQEWSSDTQYF. The chain employs TRBV3-1 and TRBJ2-3; no definite D call. The CDR3 covers 14 residues. Per germline, CDR1 LGHDT and CDR2 YNNKEL (reference sequence). Trimming removed 0 bases at V and 4 bases at J, with 8 bases between.